This passage covers 27 T cell receptor beta chains from one sample sequenced in a study of cytomegalovirus exposure and HLA in healthy donors. In the PCR, 60 Vbeta and 13 Jbeta primers were used. TCRdb's table, derived via immunoSEQ multiplex PCR, lists solely in-frame clones and lacks some. Of 150,000 to 180,000 clones listed, approximately 72% are singletons. The sequencing input was PBMCs. These receptors all stem from a man aged 18 to 30 in good health and CMV-seronegative.

This clone was recorded a few times. The V call is TRBV18, the J call TRBJ1-5; D might be TRBD1 (5 bases). CDR3 size: 14 residues. The germline gives CDR1 KGHSH, CDR2 LQKENI. Trimming pared 6 bases from V and 3 bases from J, leaving 12 bases between. The CDR3 DNA reads TGTGCCAGCTCCTCCGCGGGGCCCAATCAGCCCCAGCATTTT. Its protein product is CASSSAGPNQPQHF.

The chain recombines TRBV21-1 with TRBJ2-1; TRBD2 is taken as the D call from the table, unchecked against the DNA. TRBV21-1 is a known pseudogene. CDR3 length: 19 amino acids. CDR3 region: CASSNPRLAGSVAYNEQFF. Written as DNA, the CDR3 is TGTGCCAGCAGCAACCCTAGACTAGCGGGATCGGTGGCCTACAATGAGCAGTTCTTC.

The V and J genes are TRBV5-6 and TRBJ2-5, with D possibly TRBD2 on 5 matching bases. V lost 0 bases and J lost 1, with 10 bases in between. There are 15 residues in the CDR3. CDR1 SGHDT and CDR2 YYEEEE come from the germline V gene. The chain's CDR3 is CASSLGTRAQETQYF. The CDR3 coding sequence is TGTGCCAGCAGCTTGGGGACGAGGGCCCAAGAGACCCAGTACTTC. The full variable domain, with the rest looked up from reference TRBV5-6 and TRBJ2-5, is DAGVTQSPTHLIKTRGQQVTLRCSPKSGHDTVSWYQQALGQGPQFIFQYYEEEERQRGNFPDRFSGHQFPNYSSELNVNALLLGDSALYLCASSLGTRAQETQYFGPGTRLLVL.

The sample holds one count of this clone. This chain links TRBV4-1 with TRBJ2-7, with 7 bases aligning to TRBD1. CDR1 MGHRA and CDR2 YSYEKL come from the germline V gene. J gave up 2 bases and V 2 bases, and 9 bases lay outside the gene matches. The CDR3 spans 16 residues. The CDR3 is CASSQPSDRLPYEQYF. Written as DNA, the CDR3 is TGCGCCAGCAGCCAACCGTCGGACAGGCTCCCCTACGAGCAGTACTTC.

The rearrangement links TRBV29-1 to TRBJ2-4, with D possibly being TRBD1 (6 bases). Germline V gives CDR1 SQVTM, CDR2 ANQGSEA. Trimming left V 0 bases short and J 1 base short, with 7 bases between. The CDR3 sequence is 14 residues long. CDR3: CSVEEGAAKNIQYF. The CDR3 DNA follows: TGCAGCGTTGAAGAGGGGGCGGCCAAAAACATTCAGTACTTC.

CDR3 bases: TGTGCCAGCAGCTTAGTGACAGGGCTGTACGAGCAGTACTTC. Its translation is CASSLVTGLYEQYF. The chain links TRBV11-2 to TRBJ2-7, with TRBD1 matching over 7 bases. J lost 4 bases, V lost 1 base, and 4 bases had no gene match. In germline, CDR1 is SGHAT, CDR2 FQNNGV. The CDR3 is 14 amino acids.

V is TRBV13 and J is TRBJ1-2; D not resolved. Per the germline V gene, CDR1 is PRHDT and CDR2 is FYEKMQ (reference sequence). The V and J ends lost 5 bases and 5 bases respectively, with 9 bases between them. This CDR3 contains 12 residues. CDR3 nucleotide sequence: TGTGCCAGCAGCAACCGCCGGTATGGCTACACCTTC. Translating it yields CASSNRRYGYTF.

This clone was observed a single time. The chain joins TRBV2 to TRBJ2-5, with D hard to call. CDR3 length: 13 residues. Germline CDR1 SNHLY, CDR2 FYNNEI. V lost 7 bases, J lost 8 bases, and 17 bases lay in between. The CDR3 sequence is CASTADRRETQYF. Here the CDR3 DNA reads TGTGCCAGCACCGCGGATAGAAGAGAAACCCAGTACTTC.

The chain recombines TRBV10-1 with TRBJ2-5, with TRBD2 as a possible D gene (6 bases). Germline CDR1 reads WNHNN; CDR2 reads SYGVQD (reference sequence). The V end lost 0 bases, the J end lost 4 bases, and 9 bases lay between the germline ends. The CDR3 runs to 14 residues. The CDR3 loop is CASSESGGVETQYF. In DNA form, the CDR3 reads TGCGCCAGCAGTGAGTCGGGGGGTGTAGAGACCCAGTACTTC.

This clone was seen just once. The chain employs TRBV6-1 and TRBJ2-7; D not resolved. Germline CDR1 is MNHNS and CDR2 is SASEGT. Trimming took 3 bases from V and 3 from J, leaving 3 bases between them. CDR3 length: 11 residues. The CDR3 here is CASSDGYEQYF. DNA for the CDR3: TGTGCCAGCAGTGACGGCTACGAGCAGTACTTC.

The chain links TRBV4-3 to TRBJ2-2; the D gene is possibly TRBD1 (6 bases). Germline CDR1 and CDR2: LGHNA and YSLEER. CDR3 length: 15 amino acids. The V end was cut by 0 bases, the J end by 5 bases, with 10 bases between. The chain's CDR3 is CASSQEGGRTGELFF. The CDR3 nucleotides read TGCGCCAGCAGCCAAGAAGGGGGACGGACCGGGGAGCTGTTTTTT.

This clone was detected only once. This chain links TRBV6-5 with TRBJ2-3, with a tentative D call TRBD2 (5 bases). The V end lost 0 bases, the J end lost 8 bases, and 18 bases lay between the germline ends. The germline gives CDR1 MNHEY, CDR2 SVGAGI. The CDR3 runs to 16 residues. The CDR3 sequence: CASSYSRTPPLGTQYF. CDR3 DNA: TGTGCCAGCAGTTACTCCCGGACTCCCCCGTTGGGTACGCAGTATTTT.

As DNA, the CDR3 is TGTGCCAGTAGTATACGGACAGGGGGAGAGACCCAGTACTTC. Translated, it gives CASSIRTGGETQYF. The chain joins TRBV19 to TRBJ2-5; 10 nucleotides line up with TRBD1. With 2 bases clipped from V and 4 bases from J, the junction kept 1 base outside the gene matches. This CDR3 contains 14 residues. Germline values: CDR1 LNHDA, CDR2 SQIVND (reference sequence).

The chain combines TRBV6-6 with TRBJ2-1; D remains ambiguous. The CDR3 runs to 14 residues. The V and J ends lost 5 bases and 0 bases respectively, with 8 bases between them. From germline, CDR1 is MNHNY and CDR2 SVGAGI (reference sequence). CDR3 amino acids: CASSPSGSYNEQFF. The DNA of the CDR3 is TGTGCCAGCAGTCCCTCAGGCTCCTACAATGAGCAGTTCTTC.

The rearrangement uses TRBV27 and TRBJ2-5, with D possibly TRBD2 on 5 matching bases. V was shortened by 3 bases and J by 6 bases, with 17 bases between the two germline ends. This CDR3 has 15 residues. Germline lookup yields CDR1 MNHEY and CDR2 SMNVEV (reference sequence). CDR3 protein: CASSLGTASKKTQYF. The CDR3 region has the DNA TGTGCCAGCAGTTTGGGAACTGCTAGCAAGAAGACCCAGTACTTC.

This clone was seen more than once but under ten times. The chain's CDR3 is CASRTGLTYEQYF. Here the CDR3 DNA reads TGCGCCAGCAGGACAGGGCTAACCTACGAGCAGTACTTC. The chain uses TRBV5-1 and TRBJ2-5, with 7 nucleotides matching TRBD1. The end of the DNA aligns better with TRBJ2-7, so the J call may be wrong. This CDR3 has 13 residues. Germline values: CDR1 SGHRS, CDR2 YFSETQ.

The chain combines TRBV19 with TRBJ2-4; 15 bases agree with TRBD2. The length of the CDR3 is 18 residues. J was trimmed by 6 bases and V by 5 bases; bases with no gene match: 11. CDR1 is LNHDA and CDR2 is SQIVND in the germline V gene (reference sequence). This CDR3 is CASSPLGLAGGHGNIQYF. In DNA, the CDR3 is TGTGCCAGTAGTCCCCTGGGACTAGCGGGGGGTCATGGAAACATTCAGTACTTC.

This clone was recorded once. J is TRBJ1-6 and V is TRBV4-1; D call uncertain. CDR1 and CDR2 (germline): MGHRA, YSYEKL. The V end was cut by 1 base, the J end by 8 bases, with 21 bases between. This CDR3 is built from 18 residues. CDR3 DNA: TGCGCCAGCAGCCAAGGCCCACCCCCGTCGGGGAGGGATTCACCCCTCCACTTT. It codes for CASSQGPPPSGRDSPLHF.

The CDR3 bases are TGCGCCAGCAGCCCGGGACAGGGGGAAGAGACCCAGTACTTC. Its translation is CASSPGQGEETQYF. J is TRBJ2-5 and V is TRBV5-1; 11 bases fit TRBD1. This CDR3 spans 14 amino acids. Germline CDR1 and CDR2: SGHRS and YFSETQ. Trimming removed 4 bases from V and 3 bases from J; junction bases left unmatched: 2. The full variable domain, with the rest looked up from reference TRBV5-1 and TRBJ2-5, is KAGVTQTPRYLIKTRGQQVTLSCSPISGHRSVSWYQQTPGQGLQFLFEYFSETQRNKGNFPGRFSGRQFSNSRSEMNVSTLELGDSALYLCASSPGQGEETQYFGPGTRLLVL.

The chain employs TRBV4-1 and TRBJ1-4, with TRBD1 matching 8 bases. The CDR3 has 15 amino acids. V dropped 3 bases and J dropped 7; count of bases not matched to a gene: 7. Germline CDR1 MGHRA, CDR2 YSYEKL. The CDR3 DNA sequence: TGCGCCAGCAGCCAGCCGGACAGGGTTAGTGAAAAACTGTTTTTT. It codes for CASSQPDRVSEKLFF.

V is TRBV11-2 and J is TRBJ1-1; D is uncertain. V lost 0 bases and J lost 0, with 5 bases in between. The CDR3 sequence is 14 residues long. Germline loops: CDR1 SGHAT, CDR2 FQNNGV. For the CDR3, the DNA is TGTGCCAGCAGCTTAGAACACCTGAACACTGAAGCTTTCTTT. This encodes CASSLEHLNTEAFF.

This clone was detected once. This chain joins TRBV7-2 and TRBJ2-4, with D perhaps matching TRBD1 (6 bases). Germline values: CDR1 SGHTA, CDR2 FQGNSA. The CDR3 sequence is 14 residues long. The germline V and J ends were trimmed by 3 bases and 5 bases, with 11 bases remaining between them. The chain's CDR3 is CASSLMTGQNIQYF. The CDR3 DNA sequence: TGTGCCAGCAGCTTGATGACAGGCCAAAACATTCAGTACTTC.

The V gene is TRBV13, the J gene TRBJ2-7; TRBD1 agrees at 7 bases. Germline values: CDR1 PRHDT, CDR2 FYEKMQ (reference sequence). Germline trimming cut 5 bases from V and 4 bases from J; bases unmatched to any gene: 8. This CDR3 spans 14 amino acids. The CDR3 loop reads CASSGQEVTYEQYF. The CDR3 DNA reads as TGTGCCAGCAGCGGACAGGAGGTGACTTACGAGCAGTACTTC.

The gene calls are TRBV7-2 and TRBJ2-7; D is possibly TRBD2 (5 bases). Germline CDR1 and CDR2: SGHTA and FQGNSA. The CDR3 covers 11 residues. V was shortened by 4 bases and J by 9 bases, with 10 bases between the two germline ends. This chain's CDR3 is CASSSTEGQYF. Here the CDR3 DNA reads TGTGCCAGCAGCTCTACTGAGGGGCAGTACTTC.

The chain uses TRBV10-1 and TRBJ2-1, with 8 bases identical to TRBD2. CDR1 is WNHNN, CDR2 SYGVQD, per germline (reference sequence). The CDR3 is made up of 15 amino acids. The junction had 10 bases not matched to a gene; V was cut back by 3 bases and J by 9 bases. The CDR3 DNA sequence: TGCGCCAGCAGTGAATCTCTCGCGGGAGGTCGTGAGCAGTTCTTC. This codes for CASSESLAGGREQFF.

The CDR3 region has the DNA TGTGCCAGCATCAAGATCGGGTCTGGCGAGCAGTACTTC. Translating gives CASIKIGSGEQYF. The chain uses TRBV5-4 and TRBJ2-7; D is undetermined. The CDR3 has 13 amino acids. V was shortened by 6 bases and J by 6 bases, with 16 bases between the two germline ends. CDR1 and CDR2 from the germline V gene are SGHNT and YYREEE (reference sequence). Together with reference TRBV5-4 and TRBJ2-7, the CDR3 gives the full variable domain: ETGVTQSPTHLIKTRGQQVTLRCSSQSGHNTVSWYQQALGQGPQFIFQYYREEENGRGNFPPRFSGLQFPNYSSELNVNALELDDSALYLCASIKIGSGEQYFGPGTRLTVT.

The chain has TRBV7-2 and TRBJ2-7; a possible D gene is TRBD2 (5 bases). Trimming cost V 5 bases and J 2 bases, with 16 bases left between them. The CDR3 is made up of 15 amino acids. Germline CDR1 is SGHTA and CDR2 is FQGNSA. The CDR3 is CASSPRLSGTYEQYF. DNA for the CDR3: TGTGCCAGCAGCCCGAGGTTGAGCGGAACCTACGAGCAGTACTTC.